The source of this TCR beta chain is a study of T cells after yellow fever vaccination (dated by TCRdb to about 2019). For the wider study: Libraries from fractions with low cell numbers were prepared with the SMART-Seq v4 Ultra Low Input RNA kit. Two healthy male donors made up the cohort, one aged 18 to 29 years and the other aged 30 to 40 years. To track T-cell clones before and after primary and booster YFV17D yellow fever vaccination, bulk TCR alpha and beta repertoires were sequenced longitudinally. Bulk PBMC replicates and cell subsets were isolated from blood drawn at multiple timepoints before and after both primary and secondary immunization.

V loses 4 bases of germline sequence and J loses 1 base, and the interval between the two ends is 8 bases. The germline V gene (reference sequence) supplies CDR1 DFQATT and CDR2 SNEGSKA. The CDR3, from cysteine to phenylalanine, totals 12 residues. The kept DNA is CDR3 alone, 36 bases in frame from the first base. This clonotype was recorded at least ten times. Its antigen specificity is not known. The record has no base qualities; no much larger clone is one base away. TCR cDNA was synthesized by 5'RACE template switching, through which a universal primer site and unique molecular identifiers were introduced. cDNA synthesis was primed from both the TCR alpha and TCR beta constant segments. Library amplification involved two PCR steps, and the second step added sample barcodes and sequencing adapters. Sequencing of libraries was done on Illumina HiSeq 2500 (2x100 bp) or NovaSeq (2x150 bp). Regarding the original processing steps: Reads were demultiplexed and collapsed into UMI consensus sequences with MIGEC, and V(D)J alignment was performed with MiXCR. Clonotypes responding to the vaccine were identified with edgeR on replicate PBMC samples, with the criteria of FDR below 0.01 and a log2 fold change above 5 up to day 15. Each bulk clonotype was labeled CD4 or CD8 based on which sequenced repertoire, CD4 or CD8, contained the clonotype at higher abundance. TCRdb reprocessed the public reads (quality trimming at Q25 with fastp, clone calling with MiXCR) and kept in-frame beta chains. Rows are combined by CDR3 protein, so each entry shows the most common genes and DNA. TCRdb assigned the V and J calls; the authors' analysis was not used. The table for this sample lists some 29,000 distinct CDR3 sequences; about 5% of them were counted only once. The ten biggest clones cover just over 40% of the sample.

The paper's findings and limits, for the study overall: Computational filtering was required because FACS-sorted repertoires could contain abundant contaminating clonotypes from the bulk population. Most clones expanded after primary vaccination (around 96% of CD4 and over 80% of CD8) were re-detected after the booster, suggesting that broad memory maintenance occurred. Because only a couple of donors were included in the study, the extent to which the findings can be generalized is limited. A small share of clonotypes occurred in both CD4 and CD8 compartments, likely arising from convergent recombination. Compared with the primary T-cell response, the secondary T-cell response was weaker but faster, peaking on day 5 rather than day 15.

Per the publication, the treatment or condition label means: live attenuated yellow fever vaccine strain. PBMCs were isolated from peripheral blood using a standard Ficoll-Paque protocol. Dynabeads CD4 and CD8 positive selection kits were used to isolate the CD4 and CD8 T-cell fractions. RNA was extracted with TriZol from bulk PBMCs, CD4 and CD8 fractions, and dextramer-positive and dextramer-negative fractions. This TCR derives from a man aged 25 to 40 who received the YFV17D yellow fever vaccine. The V gene is TRBV20-1 and the J gene is TRBJ2-7, with the D gene too uncertain to name. The sequenced sample was CD8+ T cells sorted from PBMCs, obtained 10 days after the yellow fever booster vaccination. The CDR3 loop reads CSATPRSYEQYF. The DNA is TGCAGTGCTACGCCACGGTCCTACGAGCAGTACTTC.